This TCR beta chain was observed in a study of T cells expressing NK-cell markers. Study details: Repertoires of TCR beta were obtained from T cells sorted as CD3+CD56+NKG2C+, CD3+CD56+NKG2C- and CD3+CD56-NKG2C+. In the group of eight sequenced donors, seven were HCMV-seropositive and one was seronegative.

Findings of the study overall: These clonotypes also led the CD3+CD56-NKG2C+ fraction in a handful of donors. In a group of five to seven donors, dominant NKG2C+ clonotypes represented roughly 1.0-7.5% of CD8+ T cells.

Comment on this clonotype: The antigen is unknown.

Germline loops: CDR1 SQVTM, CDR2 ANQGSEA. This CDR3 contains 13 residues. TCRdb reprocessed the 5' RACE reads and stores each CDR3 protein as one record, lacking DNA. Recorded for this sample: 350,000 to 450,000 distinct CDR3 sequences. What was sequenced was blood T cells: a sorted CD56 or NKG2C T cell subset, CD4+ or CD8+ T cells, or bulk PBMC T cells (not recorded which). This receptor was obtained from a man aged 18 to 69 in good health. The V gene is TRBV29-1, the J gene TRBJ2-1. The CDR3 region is CSVEDPARHEQFF.